This TCR beta chain was captured in a study of Graves' ophthalmopathy and Graves' hyperthyroidism. Study conclusions and caveats: Blood also harbored most expanded thyroid clonotypes above 0.001 frequency.

Other autoimmune diseases, uncontrolled infections, pregnancy or lactation led to the exclusion of patients. Clinicians diagnosed using symptoms, serum thyroxine, TRAb, thyroid ultrasound and orbital computed tomography. This clonotype has only a few counts. The antigen is not known. Transcripts of RNA were the source for amplifying TCR beta CDR3 regions. HTBI-primed first-round RT-PCR preceded second-round multiplex PCR. TCRdb reprocessed the multiplex PCR reads via MiXCR and lists one record per CDR3 protein. Of around 1.1 million distinct CDR3 sequences in the sample, about 38% were seen once. The CDR3 consists of 14 residues. Trimming shortened V by 5 bases and J by 8 bases, and 18 bases separated the two germline ends.

The chain is built from TRBV12-3 or TRBV12-4 and TRBJ1-2; D not resolved. Sequenced: peripheral blood or thyroid tissue (not recorded which). This sequence was found in an adult man with Graves' hyperthyroidism. CDR3 DNA: TGTGCCAGCAGTACCCCCCCCCAGCTCCGCGGCTACACCTTC. Residues: CASSTPPQLRGYTF.